This entry is about one T cell receptor (beta chain). These data are taken from a study of cytomegalovirus exposure and HLA in healthy donors. The PCR used 60 Vbeta and 13 Jbeta primers. Sequencing was performed with immunoSEQ multiplex PCR; in TCRdb, only in-frame clones are kept and a portion is missing. The table has about 100,000 clones, less than 80% seen once. This CDR3 has 17 amino acids. Germline lookup yields CDR1 MNHEY and CDR2 SMNVEV (reference sequence). Trimming took 10 bases from V and 5 from J; bases not matched to a gene: 15. This clonotype was sampled from a woman aged 40 to 49 in good health and CMV-seronegative. The sample consisted of PBMCs. The chain couples TRBV27 to TRBJ2-1; TRBD2 matches 12 bases. The CDR3 coding sequence is TGTGCCACCCGCGCTAGCGGGAGGGCCGCTGGGAACAATGAGCAGTTCTTC. Protein: CATRASGRAAGNNEQFF.